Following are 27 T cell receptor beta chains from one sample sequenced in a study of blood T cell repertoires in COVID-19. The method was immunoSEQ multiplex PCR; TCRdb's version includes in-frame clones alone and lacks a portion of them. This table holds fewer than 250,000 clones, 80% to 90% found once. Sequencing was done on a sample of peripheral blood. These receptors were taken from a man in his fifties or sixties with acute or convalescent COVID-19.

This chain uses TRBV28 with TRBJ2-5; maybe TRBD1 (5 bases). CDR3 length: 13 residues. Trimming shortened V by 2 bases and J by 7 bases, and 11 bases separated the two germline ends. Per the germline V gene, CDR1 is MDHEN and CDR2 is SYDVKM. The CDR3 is CASSLIQVGTQYF. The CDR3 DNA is TGTGCCAGCAGTTTAATACAGGTGGGGACCCAGTACTTC.

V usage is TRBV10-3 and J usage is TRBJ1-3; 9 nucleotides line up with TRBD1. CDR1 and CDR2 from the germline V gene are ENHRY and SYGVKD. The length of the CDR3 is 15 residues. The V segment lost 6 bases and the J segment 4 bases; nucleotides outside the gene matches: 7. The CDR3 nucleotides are TGTGCCATCAGCACCGGGACAGGGCCAGGAAACACCATATATTTT. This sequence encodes CAISTGTGPGNTIYF.

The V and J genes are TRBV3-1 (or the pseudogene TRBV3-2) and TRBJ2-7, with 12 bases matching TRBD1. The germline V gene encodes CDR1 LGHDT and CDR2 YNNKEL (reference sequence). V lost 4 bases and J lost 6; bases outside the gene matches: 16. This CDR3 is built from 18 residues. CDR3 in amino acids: CASSLRGRGTGGWVEQYF. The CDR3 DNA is TGTGCCAGCAGCCTCCGAGGAAGGGGGACAGGGGGCTGGGTCGAGCAGTACTTC.

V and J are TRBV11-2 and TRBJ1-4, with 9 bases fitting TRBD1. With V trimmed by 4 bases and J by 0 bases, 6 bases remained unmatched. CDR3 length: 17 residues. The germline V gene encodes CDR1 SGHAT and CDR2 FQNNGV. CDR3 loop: CASSSPGQGATNEKLFF. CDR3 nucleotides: TGTGCCAGCAGCTCGCCGGGACAGGGTGCAACTAATGAAAAACTGTTTTTT.

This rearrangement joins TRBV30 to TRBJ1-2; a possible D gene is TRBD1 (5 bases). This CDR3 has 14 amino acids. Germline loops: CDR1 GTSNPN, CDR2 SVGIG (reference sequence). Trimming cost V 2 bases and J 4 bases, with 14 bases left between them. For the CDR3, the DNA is TGTGCCTGGAGTTATTTACAGGAGACCTATGGCTACACCTTC. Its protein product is CAWSYLQETYGYTF. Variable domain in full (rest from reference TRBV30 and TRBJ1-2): SQTIHQWPATLVQPVGSPLSLECTVEGTSNPNLYWYRQAAGRGLQLLFYSVGIGQISSEVPQNLSASRPQDRQFILSSKKLLLSDSGFYLCAWSYLQETYGYTFGSGTRLTVV.

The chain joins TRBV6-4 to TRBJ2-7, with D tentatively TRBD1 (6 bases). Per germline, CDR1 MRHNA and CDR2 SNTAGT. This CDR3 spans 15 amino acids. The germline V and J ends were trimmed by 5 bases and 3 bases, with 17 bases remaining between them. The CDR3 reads CASSLRDGGIYEQYF. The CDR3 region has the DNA TGTGCCAGCAGTCTCCGGGATGGGGGCATCTACGAGCAGTACTTC.

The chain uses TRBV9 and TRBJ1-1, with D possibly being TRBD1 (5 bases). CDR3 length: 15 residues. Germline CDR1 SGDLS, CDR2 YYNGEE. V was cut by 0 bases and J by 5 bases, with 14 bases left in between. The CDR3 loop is CASSVATFGGTEAFF. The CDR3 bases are TGTGCCAGCAGCGTAGCTACATTCGGGGGGACTGAAGCTTTCTTT.

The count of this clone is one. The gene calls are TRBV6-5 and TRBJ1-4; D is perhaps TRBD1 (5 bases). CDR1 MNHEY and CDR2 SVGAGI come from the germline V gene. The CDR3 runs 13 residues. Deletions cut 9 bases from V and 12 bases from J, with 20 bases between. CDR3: CASSPLTGGELFF. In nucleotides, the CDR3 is TGTGCCAGTTCCCCCCTCACGGGGGGGGAACTGTTTTTT.

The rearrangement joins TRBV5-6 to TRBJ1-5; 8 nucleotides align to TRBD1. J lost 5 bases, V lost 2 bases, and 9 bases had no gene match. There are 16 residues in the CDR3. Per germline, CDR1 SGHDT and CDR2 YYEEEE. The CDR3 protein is CASSFGTGEHYQPQHF. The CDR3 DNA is TGTGCCAGCAGCTTCGGGACAGGAGAGCATTATCAGCCCCAGCATTTT.

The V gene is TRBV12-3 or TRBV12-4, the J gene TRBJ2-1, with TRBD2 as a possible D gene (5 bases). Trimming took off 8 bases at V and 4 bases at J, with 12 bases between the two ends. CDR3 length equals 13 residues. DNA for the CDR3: TGTGCCAGCTCTGCGGGCATTTACAATGAGCAGTTCTTC. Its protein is CASSAGIYNEQFF.

The CDR3 region is CASSYYEENTEAFF. The CDR3, as DNA: TGCGCCAGCAGCTATTATGAGGAGAACACTGAAGCTTTCTTT. This chain uses TRBV5-1 with TRBJ1-1, with D unclear. Trimming stripped 3 bases from V and 1 base from J, with 10 bases between. Per germline, CDR1 SGHRS and CDR2 YFSETQ. CDR3 length equals 14 residues.

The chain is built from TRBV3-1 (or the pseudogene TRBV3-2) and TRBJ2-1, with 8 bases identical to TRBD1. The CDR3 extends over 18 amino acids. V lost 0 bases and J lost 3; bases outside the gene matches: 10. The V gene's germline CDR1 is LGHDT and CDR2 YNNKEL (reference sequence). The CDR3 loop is CASSQDATGQGFYNEQFF. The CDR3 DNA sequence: TGTGCCAGCAGCCAAGATGCTACTGGACAGGGATTCTACAATGAGCAGTTCTTC.

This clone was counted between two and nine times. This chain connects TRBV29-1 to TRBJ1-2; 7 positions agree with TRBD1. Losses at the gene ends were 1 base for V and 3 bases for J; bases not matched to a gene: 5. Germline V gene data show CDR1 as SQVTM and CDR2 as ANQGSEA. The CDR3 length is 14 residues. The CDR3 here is CSVEGGQVDYGYTF. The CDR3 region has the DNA TGCAGCGTTGAAGGCGGACAGGTGGACTATGGCTACACCTTC.

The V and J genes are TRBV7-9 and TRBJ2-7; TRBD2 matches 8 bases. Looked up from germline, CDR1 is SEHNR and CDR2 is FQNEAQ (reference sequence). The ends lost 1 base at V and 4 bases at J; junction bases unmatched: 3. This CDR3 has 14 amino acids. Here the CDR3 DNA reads TGTGCCAGCAGCTTAGTTGCTAGCGGGTACGAGCAGTACTTC. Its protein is CASSLVASGYEQYF.

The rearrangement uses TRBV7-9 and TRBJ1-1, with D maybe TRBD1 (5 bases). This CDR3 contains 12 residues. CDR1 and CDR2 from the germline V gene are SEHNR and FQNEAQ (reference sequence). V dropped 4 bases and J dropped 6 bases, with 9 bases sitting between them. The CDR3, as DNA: TGTGCCAGCAGCTCCGGGGGGGCTGAAGCTTTCTTT. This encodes CASSSGGAEAFF.

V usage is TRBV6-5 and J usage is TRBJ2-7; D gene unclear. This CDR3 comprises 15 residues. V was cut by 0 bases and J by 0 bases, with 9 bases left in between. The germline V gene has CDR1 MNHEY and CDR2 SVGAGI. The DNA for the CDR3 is TGTGCCAGCAGTTACTCGCAGACAAGCTCCTACGAGCAGTACTTC. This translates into CASSYSQTSSYEQYF.

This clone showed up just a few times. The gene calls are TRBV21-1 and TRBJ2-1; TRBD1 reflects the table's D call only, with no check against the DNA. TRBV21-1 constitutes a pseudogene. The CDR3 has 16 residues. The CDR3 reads CASSREGGVAYNEQFF. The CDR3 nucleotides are TGTGCCAGCAGTCGTGAAGGGGGTGTCGCCTACAATGAGCAGTTCTTC.

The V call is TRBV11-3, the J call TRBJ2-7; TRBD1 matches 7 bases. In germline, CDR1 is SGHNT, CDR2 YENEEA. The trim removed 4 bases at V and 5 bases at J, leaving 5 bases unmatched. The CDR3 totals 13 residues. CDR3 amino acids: CASSSGQGDEQYF. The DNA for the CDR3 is TGTGCCAGCAGCTCTGGCCAGGGGGACGAGCAGTACTTC.

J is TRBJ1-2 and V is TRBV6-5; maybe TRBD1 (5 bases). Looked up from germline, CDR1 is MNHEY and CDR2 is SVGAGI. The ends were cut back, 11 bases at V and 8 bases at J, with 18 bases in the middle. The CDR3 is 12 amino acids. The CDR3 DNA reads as TGTGCCTCACAGCCGGAGGGGCTAGGCTACACCTTC. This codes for CASQPEGLGYTF.

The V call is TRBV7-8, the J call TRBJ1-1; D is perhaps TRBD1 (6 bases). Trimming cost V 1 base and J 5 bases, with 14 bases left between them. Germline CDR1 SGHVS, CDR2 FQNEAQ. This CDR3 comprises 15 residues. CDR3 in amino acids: CASSLVGLTGTEAFF. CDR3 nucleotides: TGTGCCAGCAGCTTAGTAGGCCTCACAGGGACTGAAGCTTTCTTT.

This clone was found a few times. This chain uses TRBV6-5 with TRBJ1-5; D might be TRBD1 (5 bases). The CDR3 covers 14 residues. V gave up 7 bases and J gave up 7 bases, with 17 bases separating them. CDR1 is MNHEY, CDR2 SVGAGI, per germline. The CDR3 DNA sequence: TGTGCCAGCAACAAAGACTCAGGGCCACAGCCCCAGCATTTT. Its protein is CASNKDSGPQPQHF.

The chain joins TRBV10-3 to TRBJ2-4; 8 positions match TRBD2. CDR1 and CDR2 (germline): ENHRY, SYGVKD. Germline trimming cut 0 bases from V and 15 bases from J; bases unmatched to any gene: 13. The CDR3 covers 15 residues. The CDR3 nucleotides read TGTGCCATCAGTGAGTCGGGGACTAGTAAGGGGCAGAGGTACTTC. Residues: CAISESGTSKGQRYF.

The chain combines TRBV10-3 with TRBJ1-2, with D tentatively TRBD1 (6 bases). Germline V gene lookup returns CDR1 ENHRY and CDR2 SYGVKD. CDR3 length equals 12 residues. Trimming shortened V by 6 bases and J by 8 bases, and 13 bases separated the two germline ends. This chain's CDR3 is CAISRGGGGYTF. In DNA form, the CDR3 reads TGTGCCATCAGCCGAGGGGGGGGAGGCTACACCTTC.

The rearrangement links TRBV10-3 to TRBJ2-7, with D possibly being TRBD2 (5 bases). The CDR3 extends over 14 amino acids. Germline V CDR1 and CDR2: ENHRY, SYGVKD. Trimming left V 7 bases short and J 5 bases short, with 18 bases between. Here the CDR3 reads CAINPAGNSHEQYF. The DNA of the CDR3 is TGTGCCATCAACCCTGCCGGGAATTCCCACGAGCAGTACTTC.

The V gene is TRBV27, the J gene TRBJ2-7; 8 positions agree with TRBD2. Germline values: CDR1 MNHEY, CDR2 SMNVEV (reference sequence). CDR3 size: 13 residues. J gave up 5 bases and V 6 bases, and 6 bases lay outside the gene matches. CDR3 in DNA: TGTGCCAGCAGGGGACTAGACGTGAACGAGCAGTACTTC. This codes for CASRGLDVNEQYF.

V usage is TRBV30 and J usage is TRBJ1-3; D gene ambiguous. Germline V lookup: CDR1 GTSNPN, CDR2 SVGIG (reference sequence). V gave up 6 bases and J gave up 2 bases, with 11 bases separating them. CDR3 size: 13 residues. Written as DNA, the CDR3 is TGTGCCTGTGCTCCGGGGACTGGAAACACCATATATTTT. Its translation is CACAPGTGNTIYF.

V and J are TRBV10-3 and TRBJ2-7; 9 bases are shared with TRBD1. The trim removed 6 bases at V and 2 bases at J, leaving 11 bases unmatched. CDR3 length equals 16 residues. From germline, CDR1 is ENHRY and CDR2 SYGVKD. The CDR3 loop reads CAISGKGQGGPYEQYF. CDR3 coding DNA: TGTGCCATCAGCGGCAAGGGACAGGGTGGCCCCTACGAGCAGTACTTC.